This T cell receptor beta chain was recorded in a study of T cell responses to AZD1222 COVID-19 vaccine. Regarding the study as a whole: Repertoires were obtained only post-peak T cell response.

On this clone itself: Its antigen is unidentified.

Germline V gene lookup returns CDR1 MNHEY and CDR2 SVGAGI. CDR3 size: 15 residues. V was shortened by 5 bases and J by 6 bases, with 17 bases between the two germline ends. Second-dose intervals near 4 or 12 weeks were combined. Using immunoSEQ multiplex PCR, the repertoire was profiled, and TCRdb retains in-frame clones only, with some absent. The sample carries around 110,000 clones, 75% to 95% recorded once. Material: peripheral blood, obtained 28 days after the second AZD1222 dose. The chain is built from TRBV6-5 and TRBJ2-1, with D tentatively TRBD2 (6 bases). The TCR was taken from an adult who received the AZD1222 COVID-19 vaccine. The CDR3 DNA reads TGTGCCAGCAGTCGCGGGAAGACGGCGGGCAATGAGCAGTTCTTC. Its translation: CASSRGKTAGNEQFF.